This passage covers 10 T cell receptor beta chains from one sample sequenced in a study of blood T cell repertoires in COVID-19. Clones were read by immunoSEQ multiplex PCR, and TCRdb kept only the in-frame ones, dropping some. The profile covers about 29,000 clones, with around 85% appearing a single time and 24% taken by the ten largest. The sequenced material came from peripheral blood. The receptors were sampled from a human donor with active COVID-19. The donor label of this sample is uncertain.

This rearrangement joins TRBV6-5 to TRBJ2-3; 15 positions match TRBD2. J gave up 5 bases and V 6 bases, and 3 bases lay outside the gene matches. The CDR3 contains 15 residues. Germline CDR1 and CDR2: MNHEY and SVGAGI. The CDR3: CASRGLAGGLDTQYF. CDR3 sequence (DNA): TGTGCCAGCAGGGGACTAGCGGGGGGTTTAGATACGCAGTATTTT.

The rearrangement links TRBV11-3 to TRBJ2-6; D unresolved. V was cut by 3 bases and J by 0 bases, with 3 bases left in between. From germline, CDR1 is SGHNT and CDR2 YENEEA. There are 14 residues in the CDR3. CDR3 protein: CASSFRSGANVLTF. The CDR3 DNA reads TGTGCCAGCAGCTTTCGCTCTGGGGCCAACGTCCTGACTTTC.

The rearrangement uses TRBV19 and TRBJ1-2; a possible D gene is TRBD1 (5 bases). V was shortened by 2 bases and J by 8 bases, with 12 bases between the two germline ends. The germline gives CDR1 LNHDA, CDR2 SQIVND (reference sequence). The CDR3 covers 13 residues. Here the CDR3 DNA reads TGTGCCAGTAGTATAACCAGGGTGGAGGGCTACACCTTC. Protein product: CASSITRVEGYTF.

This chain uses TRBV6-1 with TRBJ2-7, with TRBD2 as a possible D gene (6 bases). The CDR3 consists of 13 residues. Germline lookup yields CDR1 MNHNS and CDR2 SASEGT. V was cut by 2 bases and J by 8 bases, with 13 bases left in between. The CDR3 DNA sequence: TGTGCCAGCAGTGAAAGGGAGGTAGGAAAGCAGTACTTC. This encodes CASSEREVGKQYF.

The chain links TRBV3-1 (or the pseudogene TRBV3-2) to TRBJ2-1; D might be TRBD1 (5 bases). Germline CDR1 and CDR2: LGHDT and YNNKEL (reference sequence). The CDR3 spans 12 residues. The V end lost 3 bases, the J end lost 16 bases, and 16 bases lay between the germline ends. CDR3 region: CASSQVDSYSFF. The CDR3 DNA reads TGTGCCAGCAGCCAGGTTGACAGTTACAGCTTCTTC.

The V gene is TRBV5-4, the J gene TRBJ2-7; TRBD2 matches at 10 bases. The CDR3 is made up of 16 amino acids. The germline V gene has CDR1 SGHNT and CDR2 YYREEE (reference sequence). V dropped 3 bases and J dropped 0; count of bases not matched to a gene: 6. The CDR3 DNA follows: TGTGCCAGCAGCTGGGGTGCTAGCGGGAGCTCCTACGAGCAGTACTTC. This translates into CASSWGASGSSYEQYF.

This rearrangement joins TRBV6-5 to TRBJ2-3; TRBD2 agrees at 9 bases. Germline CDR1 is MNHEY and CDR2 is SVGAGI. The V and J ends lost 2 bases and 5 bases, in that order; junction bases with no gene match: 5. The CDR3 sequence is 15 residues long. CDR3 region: CASSYGGGAGDTQYF. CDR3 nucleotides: TGTGCCAGCAGTTACGGCGGGGGGGCCGGAGATACGCAGTATTTT.

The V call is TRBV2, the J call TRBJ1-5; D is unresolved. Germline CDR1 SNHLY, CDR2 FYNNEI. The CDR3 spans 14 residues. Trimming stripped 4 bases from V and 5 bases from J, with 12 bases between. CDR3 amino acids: CASSVTQIDQPQHF. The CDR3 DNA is TGTGCCAGCAGTGTAACACAGATCGATCAGCCCCAGCATTTT.

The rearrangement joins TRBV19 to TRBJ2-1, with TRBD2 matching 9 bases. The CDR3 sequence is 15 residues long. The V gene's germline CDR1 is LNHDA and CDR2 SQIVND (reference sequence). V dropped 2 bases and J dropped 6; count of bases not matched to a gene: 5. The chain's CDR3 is CASSILAGGLNEQFF. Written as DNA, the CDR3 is TGTGCCAGTAGTATACTCGCGGGGGGGCTCAATGAGCAGTTCTTC.

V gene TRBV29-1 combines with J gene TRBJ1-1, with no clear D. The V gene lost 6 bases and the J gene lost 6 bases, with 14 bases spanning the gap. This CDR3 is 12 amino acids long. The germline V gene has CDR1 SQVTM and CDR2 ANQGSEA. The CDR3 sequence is CSVSPQRAEAFF. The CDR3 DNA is TGCAGCGTAAGCCCTCAGAGGGCTGAAGCTTTCTTT.